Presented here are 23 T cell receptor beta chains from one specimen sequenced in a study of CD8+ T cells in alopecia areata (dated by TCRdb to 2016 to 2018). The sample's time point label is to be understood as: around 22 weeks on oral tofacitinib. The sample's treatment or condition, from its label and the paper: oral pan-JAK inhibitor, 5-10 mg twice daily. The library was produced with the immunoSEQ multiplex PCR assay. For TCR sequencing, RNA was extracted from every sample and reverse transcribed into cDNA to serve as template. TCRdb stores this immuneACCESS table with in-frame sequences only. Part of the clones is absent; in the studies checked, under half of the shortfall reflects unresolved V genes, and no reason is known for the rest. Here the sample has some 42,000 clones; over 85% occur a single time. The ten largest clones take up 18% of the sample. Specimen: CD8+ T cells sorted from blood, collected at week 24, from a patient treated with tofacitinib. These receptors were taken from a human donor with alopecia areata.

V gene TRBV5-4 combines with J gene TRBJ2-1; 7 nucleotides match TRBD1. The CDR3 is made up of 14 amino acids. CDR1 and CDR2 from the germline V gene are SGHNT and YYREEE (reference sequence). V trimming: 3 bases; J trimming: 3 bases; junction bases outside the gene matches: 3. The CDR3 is CASSSTGVYNEQFF. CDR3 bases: TGTGCCAGCAGCTCCACAGGGGTCTACAATGAGCAGTTCTTC.

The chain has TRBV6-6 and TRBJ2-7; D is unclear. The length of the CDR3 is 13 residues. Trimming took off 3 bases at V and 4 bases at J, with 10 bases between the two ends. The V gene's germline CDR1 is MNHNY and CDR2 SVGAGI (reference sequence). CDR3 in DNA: TGTGCCAGCAGTTATGGCGCCGCATACGAGCAGTACTTC. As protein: CASSYGAAYEQYF.

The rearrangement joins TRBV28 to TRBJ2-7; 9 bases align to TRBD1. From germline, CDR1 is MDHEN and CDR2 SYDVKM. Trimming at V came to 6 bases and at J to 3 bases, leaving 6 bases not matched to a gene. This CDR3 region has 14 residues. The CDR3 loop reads CASSNRGPLYEQYF. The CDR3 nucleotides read TGTGCCAGCAGCAACAGGGGGCCCCTCTACGAGCAGTACTTC. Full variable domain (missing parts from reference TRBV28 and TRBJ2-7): DVKVTQSSRYLVKRTGEKVFLECVQDMDHENMFWYRQDPGLGLRLIYFSYDVKMKEKGDIPEGYSVSREKKERFSLILESASTNQTSMYLCASSNRGPLYEQYFGPGTRLTVT.

The CDR3 loop reads CAWSVIRGLDTQYF. The CDR3 DNA reads TGTGCCTGGAGTGTAATCAGGGGGCTCGATACGCAGTATTTT. The V gene is TRBV30, the J gene TRBJ2-3; 8 nucleotides line up with TRBD1. Germline loops: CDR1 GTSNPN, CDR2 SVGIG (reference sequence). Unmatched junction bases numbered 5, after V lost 0 bases and J lost 6 bases. The CDR3 loop spans 14 amino acids.

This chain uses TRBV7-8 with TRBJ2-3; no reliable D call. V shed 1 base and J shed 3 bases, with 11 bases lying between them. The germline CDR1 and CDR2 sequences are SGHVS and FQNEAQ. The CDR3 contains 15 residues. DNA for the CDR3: TGTGCCAGCAGCTTAGTTAATTCTCGAACAGATACGCAGTATTTT. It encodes CASSLVNSRTDTQYF.

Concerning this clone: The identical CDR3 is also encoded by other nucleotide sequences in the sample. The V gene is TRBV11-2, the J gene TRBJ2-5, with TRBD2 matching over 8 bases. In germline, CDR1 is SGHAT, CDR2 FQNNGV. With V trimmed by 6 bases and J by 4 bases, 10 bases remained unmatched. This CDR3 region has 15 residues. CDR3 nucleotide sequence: TGTGCCAGCAGTCCCGAGGCGGGGGGCCGAGAGACCCAGTACTTC. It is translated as CASSPEAGGRETQYF.

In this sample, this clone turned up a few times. The CDR3 bases are TGTGCCAGCGGAGAACTAGCGTACACAGATACGCAGTATTTT. It is translated as CASGELAYTDTQYF. The chain recombines TRBV27 with TRBJ2-3, with TRBD2 matching 7 bases. J was trimmed by 2 bases and V by 8 bases; bases with no gene match: 7. There are 14 residues in the CDR3. In germline, CDR1 is MNHEY, CDR2 SMNVEV (reference sequence).

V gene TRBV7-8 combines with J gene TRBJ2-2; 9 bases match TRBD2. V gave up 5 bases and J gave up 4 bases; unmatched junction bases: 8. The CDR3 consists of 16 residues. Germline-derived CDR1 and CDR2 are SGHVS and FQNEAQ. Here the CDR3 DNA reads TGTGCCAGCAGCCCTCGGGTAGCGGGGGTCACCGGGGAGCTGTTTTTT. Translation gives CASSPRVAGVTGELFF.

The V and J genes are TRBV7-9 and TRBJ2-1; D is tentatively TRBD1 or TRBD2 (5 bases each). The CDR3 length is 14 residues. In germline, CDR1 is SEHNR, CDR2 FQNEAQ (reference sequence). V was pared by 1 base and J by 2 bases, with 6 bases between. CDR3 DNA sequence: TGTGCCAGCAGCTTAGGGGGGACCTACAATGAGCAGTTCTTC. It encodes CASSLGGTYNEQFF.

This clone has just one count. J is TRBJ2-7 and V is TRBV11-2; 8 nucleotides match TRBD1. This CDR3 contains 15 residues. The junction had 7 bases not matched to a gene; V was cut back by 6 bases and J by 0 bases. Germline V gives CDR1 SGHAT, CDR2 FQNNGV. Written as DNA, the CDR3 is TGTGCCAGCAGTCACGTCGGGACAGGCTCCTACGAGCAGTACTTC. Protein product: CASSHVGTGSYEQYF.

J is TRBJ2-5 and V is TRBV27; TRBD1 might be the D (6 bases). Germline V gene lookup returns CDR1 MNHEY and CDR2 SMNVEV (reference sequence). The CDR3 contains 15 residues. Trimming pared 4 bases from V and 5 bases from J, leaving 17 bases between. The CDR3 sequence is CASSSQGEGLETQYF. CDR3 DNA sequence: TGTGCCAGCAGTTCACAGGGAGAAGGGTTGGAGACCCAGTACTTC.

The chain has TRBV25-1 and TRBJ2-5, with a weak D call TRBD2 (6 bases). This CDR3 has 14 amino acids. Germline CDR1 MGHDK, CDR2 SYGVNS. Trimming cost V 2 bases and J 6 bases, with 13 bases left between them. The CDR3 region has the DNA TGTGCCAGCAGTGAAGGTCGGGGAGGAAAGACCCAGTACTTC. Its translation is CASSEGRGGKTQYF. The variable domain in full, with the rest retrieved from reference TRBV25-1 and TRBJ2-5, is EADIYQTPRYLVIGTGKKITLECSQTMGHDKMYWYQQDPGMELHLIHYSYGVNSTEKGDLSSESTVSRIRTEHFPLTLESARPSHTSQYLCASSEGRGGKTQYFGPGTRLLVL.

The CDR3 bases are TGTGCCAGCAGCTTCGATACAGGGTCTGTAACTAGCGGGGATACCGGGGAGCTGTTTTTT. Its protein product is CASSFDTGSVTSGDTGELFF. This chain joins TRBV13 and TRBJ2-2; TRBD2 matches at 10 bases. V lost 3 bases, J lost 5 bases, and 18 bases stayed unmatched. CDR1 and CDR2 from the germline V gene are PRHDT and FYEKMQ (reference sequence). The CDR3 runs 20 residues.

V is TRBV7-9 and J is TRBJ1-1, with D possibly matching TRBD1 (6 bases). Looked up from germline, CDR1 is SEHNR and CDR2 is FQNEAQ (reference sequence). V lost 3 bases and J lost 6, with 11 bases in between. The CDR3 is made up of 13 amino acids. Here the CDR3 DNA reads TGTGCCAGCAGCTTTACAGGGTTAGCTGAAGCTTTCTTT. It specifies CASSFTGLAEAFF.

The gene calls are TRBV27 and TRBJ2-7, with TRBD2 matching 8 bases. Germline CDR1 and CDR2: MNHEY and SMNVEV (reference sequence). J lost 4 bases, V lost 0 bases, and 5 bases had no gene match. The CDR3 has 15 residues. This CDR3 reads CASSLSDSGKYEQYF. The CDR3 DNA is TGTGCCAGCAGTTTATCGGATAGCGGGAAATACGAGCAGTACTTC.

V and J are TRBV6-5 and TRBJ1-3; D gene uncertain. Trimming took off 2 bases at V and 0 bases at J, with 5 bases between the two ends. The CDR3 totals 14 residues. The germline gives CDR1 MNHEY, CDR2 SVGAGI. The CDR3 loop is CASSYGDSGNTIYF. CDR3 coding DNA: TGTGCCAGCAGTTACGGGGACTCTGGAAACACCATATATTTT.

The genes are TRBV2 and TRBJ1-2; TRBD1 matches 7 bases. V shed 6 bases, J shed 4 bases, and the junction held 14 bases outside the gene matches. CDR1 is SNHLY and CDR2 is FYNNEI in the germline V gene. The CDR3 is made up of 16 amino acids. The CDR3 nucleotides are TGTGCCAGCAGCGATATCGAATGGGGACAGAGCTATGGCTACACCTTC. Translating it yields CASSDIEWGQSYGYTF.

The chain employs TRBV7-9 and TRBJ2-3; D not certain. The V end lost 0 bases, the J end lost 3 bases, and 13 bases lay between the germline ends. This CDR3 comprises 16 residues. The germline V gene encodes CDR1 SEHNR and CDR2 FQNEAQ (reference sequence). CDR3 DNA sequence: TGTGCCAGCAGCTTAGCCCGAGAGCGTGGAACAGATACGCAGTATTTT. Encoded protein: CASSLARERGTDTQYF.

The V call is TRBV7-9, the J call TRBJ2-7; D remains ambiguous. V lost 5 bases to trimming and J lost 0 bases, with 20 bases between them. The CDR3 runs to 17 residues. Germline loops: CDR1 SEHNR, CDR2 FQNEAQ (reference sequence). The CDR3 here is CASSPTMTRSYSYEQYF. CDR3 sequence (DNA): TGTGCCAGCAGCCCAACCATGACCCGAAGCTACTCCTACGAGCAGTACTTC. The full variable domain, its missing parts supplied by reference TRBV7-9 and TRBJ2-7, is DTGVSQNPRHKITKRGQNVTFRCDPISEHNRLYWYRQTLGQGPEFLTYFQNEAQLEKSRLLSDRFSAERPKGSFSTLEIQRTEQGDSAMYLCASSPTMTRSYSYEQYFGPGTRLTVT.

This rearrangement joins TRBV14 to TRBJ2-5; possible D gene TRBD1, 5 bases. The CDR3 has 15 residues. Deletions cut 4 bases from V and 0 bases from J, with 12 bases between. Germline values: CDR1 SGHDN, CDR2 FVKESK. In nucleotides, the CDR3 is TGTGCCAGCAGCCGTGTGGGGCTCTACCAAGAGACCCAGTACTTC. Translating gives CASSRVGLYQETQYF.

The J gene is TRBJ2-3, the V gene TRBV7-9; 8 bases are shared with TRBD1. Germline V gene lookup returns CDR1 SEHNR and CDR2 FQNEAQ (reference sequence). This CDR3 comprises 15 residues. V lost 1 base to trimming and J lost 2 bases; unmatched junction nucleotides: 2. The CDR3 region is CASSLVGQVTDTQYF. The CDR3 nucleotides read TGTGCCAGCAGCTTAGTGGGACAGGTCACAGATACGCAGTATTTT.

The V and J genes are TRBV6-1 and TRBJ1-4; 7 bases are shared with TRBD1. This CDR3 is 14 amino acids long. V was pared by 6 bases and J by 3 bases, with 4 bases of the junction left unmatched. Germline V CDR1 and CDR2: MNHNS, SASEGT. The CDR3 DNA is TGTGCCAGCAGCCCGGGACAGCCTAATGAAAAACTGTTTTTT. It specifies CASSPGQPNEKLFF.

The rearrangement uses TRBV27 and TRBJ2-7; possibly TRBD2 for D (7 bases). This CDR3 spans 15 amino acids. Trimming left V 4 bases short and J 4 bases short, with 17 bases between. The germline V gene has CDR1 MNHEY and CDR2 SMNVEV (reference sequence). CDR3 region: CASSSSWGGAYEQYF. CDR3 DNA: TGTGCCAGCAGTTCTAGCTGGGGGGGCGCGTACGAGCAGTACTTC.